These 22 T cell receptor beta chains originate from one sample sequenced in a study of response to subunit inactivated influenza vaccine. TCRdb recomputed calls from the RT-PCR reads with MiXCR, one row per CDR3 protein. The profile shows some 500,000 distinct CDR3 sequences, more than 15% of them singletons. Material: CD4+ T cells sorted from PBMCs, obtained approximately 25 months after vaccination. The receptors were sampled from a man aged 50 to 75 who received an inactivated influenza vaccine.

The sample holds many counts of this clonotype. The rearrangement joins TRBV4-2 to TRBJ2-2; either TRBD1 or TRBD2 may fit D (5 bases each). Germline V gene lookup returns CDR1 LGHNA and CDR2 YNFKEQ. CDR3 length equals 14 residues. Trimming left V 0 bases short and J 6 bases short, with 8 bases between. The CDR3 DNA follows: TGTGCCAGCAGCCAAGAATTGGGGGCCGGGGAGCTGTTTTTT. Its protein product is CASSQELGAGELFF.

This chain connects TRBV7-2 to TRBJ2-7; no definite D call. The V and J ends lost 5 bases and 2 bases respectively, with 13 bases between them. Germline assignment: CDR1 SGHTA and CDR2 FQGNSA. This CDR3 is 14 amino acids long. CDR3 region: CASSPGPSTYEQYF. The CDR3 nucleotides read TGTGCCAGCAGCCCCGGACCCTCGACCTACGAGCAGTACTTC.

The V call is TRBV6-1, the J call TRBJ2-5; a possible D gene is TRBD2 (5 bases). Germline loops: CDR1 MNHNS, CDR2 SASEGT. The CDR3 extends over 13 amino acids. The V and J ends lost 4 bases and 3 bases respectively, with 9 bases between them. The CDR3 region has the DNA TGTGCCAGCAGTGTGGCGAGGGAAGAGACCCAGTACTTC. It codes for CASSVAREETQYF.

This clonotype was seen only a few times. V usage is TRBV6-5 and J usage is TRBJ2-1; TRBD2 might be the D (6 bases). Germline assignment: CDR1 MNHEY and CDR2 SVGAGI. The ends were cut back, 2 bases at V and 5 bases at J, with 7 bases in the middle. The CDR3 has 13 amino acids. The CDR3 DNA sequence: TGTGCCAGCAGTTACGAGCGGGACAATGAGCAGTTCTTC. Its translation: CASSYERDNEQFF.

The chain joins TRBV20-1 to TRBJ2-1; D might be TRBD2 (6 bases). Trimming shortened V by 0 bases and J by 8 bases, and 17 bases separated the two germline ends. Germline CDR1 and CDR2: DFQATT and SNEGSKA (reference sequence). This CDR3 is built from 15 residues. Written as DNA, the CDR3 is TGCAGTGCTAGAGATAGGCGGGGAGGCTGGTATGAGCAGTTCTTC. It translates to CSARDRRGGWYEQFF.

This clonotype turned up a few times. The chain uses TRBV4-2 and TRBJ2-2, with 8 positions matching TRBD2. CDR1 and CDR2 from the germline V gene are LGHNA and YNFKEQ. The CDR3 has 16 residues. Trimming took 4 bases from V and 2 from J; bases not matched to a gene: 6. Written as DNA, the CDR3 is TGTGCCAGCAGCCCGAGACTAGCGTTCAACACCGGGGAGCTGTTTTTT. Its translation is CASSPRLAFNTGELFF.

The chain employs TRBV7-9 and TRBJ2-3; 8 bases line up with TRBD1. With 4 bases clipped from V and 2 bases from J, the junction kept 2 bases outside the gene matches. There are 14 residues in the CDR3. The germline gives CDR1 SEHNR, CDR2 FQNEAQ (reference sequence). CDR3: CASSSDRDTDTQYF. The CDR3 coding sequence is TGTGCCAGCAGCTCGGACAGGGACACAGATACGCAGTATTTT.

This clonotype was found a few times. CDR3 protein: CASSLFSGAVTGELFF. The CDR3 DNA reads TGCGCCAGCAGCTTGTTTAGCGGGGCGGTCACCGGGGAGCTGTTTTTT. This chain uses TRBV5-1 with TRBJ2-2, with TRBD2 matching 8 bases. V lost 1 base and J lost 4; bases outside the gene matches: 6. The germline V gene has CDR1 SGHRS and CDR2 YFSETQ. The CDR3 covers 16 residues.

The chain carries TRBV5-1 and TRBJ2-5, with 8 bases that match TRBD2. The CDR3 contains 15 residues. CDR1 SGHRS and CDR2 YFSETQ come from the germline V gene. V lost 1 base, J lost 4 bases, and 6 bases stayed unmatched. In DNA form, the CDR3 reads TGCGCCAGCAGCTTGAACCCCACTAGCGGAGAGACCCAGTACTTC. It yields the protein CASSLNPTSGETQYF.

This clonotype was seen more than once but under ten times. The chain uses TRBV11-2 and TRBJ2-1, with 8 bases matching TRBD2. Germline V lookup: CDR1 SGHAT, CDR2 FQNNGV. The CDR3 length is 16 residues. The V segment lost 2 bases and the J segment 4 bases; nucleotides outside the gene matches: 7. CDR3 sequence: CASSLPSGSMYNEQFF. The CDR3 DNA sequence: TGTGCCAGCAGCTTACCGAGCGGGAGTATGTACAATGAGCAGTTCTTC. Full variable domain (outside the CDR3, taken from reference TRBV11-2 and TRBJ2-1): EAGVAQSPRYKIIEKRQSVAFWCNPISGHATLYWYQQILGQGPKLLIQFQNNGVVDDSQLPKDRFSAERLKGVDSTLKIQPAKLEDSAVYLCASSLPSGSMYNEQFFGPGTRLTVL.

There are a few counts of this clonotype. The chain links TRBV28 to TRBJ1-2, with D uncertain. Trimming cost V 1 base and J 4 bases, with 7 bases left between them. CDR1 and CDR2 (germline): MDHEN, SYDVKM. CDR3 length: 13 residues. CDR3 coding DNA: TGTGCCAGCAGTTTATCAGACTCCTATGGCTACACCTTC. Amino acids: CASSLSDSYGYTF.

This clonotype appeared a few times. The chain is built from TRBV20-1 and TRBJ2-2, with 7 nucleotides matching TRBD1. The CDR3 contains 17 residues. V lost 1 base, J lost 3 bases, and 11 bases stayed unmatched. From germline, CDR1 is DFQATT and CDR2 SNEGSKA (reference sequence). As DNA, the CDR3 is TGCAGTGCTAGAGGATTCGACAGGGATCCATACACCGGGGAGCTGTTTTTT. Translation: CSARGFDRDPYTGELFF.

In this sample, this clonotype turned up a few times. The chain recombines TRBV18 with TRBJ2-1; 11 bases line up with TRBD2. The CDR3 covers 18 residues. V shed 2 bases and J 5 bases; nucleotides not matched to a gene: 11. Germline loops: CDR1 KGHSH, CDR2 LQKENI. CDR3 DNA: TGTGCCAGCTCACCAAGTGGCCTAGCGGGGGGCTTGAACAATGAGCAGTTCTTC. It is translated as CASSPSGLAGGLNNEQFF.

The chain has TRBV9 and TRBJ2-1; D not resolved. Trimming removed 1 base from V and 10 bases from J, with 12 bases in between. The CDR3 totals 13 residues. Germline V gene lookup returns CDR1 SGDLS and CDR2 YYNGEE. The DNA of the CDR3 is TGTGCCAGCAGCGTAAGATTCCTTGGGGAGCAGTTCTTC. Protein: CASSVRFLGEQFF.

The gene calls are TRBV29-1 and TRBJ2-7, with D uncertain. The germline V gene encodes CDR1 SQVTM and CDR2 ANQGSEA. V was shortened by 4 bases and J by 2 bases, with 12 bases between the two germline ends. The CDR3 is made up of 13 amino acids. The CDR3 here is CSVGSVSTYEQYF. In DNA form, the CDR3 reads TGCAGCGTTGGGTCGGTCAGTACCTACGAGCAGTACTTC.

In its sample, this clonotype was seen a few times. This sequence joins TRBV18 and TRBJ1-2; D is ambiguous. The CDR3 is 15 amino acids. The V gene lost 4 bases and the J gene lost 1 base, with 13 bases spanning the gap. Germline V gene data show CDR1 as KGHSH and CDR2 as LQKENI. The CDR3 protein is CASSLDLRINYGYTF. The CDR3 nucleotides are TGTGCCAGCTCACTAGACCTAAGGATTAACTATGGCTACACCTTC.

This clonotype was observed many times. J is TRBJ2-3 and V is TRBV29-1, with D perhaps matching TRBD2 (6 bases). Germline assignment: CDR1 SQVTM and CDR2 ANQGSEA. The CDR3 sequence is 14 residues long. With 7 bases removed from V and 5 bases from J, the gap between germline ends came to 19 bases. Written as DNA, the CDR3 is TGCAGCGGATACGGGGGTCCGGGGAGAGATACGCAGTATTTT. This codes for CSGYGGPGRDTQYF.

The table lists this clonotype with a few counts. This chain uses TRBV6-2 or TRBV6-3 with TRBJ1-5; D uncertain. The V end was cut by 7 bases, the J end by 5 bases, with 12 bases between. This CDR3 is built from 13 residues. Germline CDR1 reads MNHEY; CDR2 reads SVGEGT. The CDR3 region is CASIGLDDQPQHF. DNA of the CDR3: TGTGCCAGCATCGGACTCGATGATCAGCCCCAGCATTTT.

This CDR3 is CSAGGGGGSTDTQYF. In nucleotides, the CDR3 is TGCAGTGCTGGAGGCGGCGGGGGTAGCACAGATACGCAGTATTTT. The chain has TRBV20-1 and TRBJ2-3; 7 bases agree with TRBD2. The CDR3 has 15 amino acids. Germline CDR1 and CDR2: DFQATT and SNEGSKA (reference sequence). After removal of 5 bases from V and 0 bases from J, the junction contained 8 bases not matched to a gene.

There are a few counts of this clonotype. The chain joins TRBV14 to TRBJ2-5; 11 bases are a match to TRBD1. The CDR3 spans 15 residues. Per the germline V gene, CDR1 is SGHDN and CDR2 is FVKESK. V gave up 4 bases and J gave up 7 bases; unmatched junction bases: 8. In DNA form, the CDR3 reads TGTGCCAGCAGCCCCGGGACAGGGGGTTTGAGGACCCAGTACTTC. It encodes CASSPGTGGLRTQYF.

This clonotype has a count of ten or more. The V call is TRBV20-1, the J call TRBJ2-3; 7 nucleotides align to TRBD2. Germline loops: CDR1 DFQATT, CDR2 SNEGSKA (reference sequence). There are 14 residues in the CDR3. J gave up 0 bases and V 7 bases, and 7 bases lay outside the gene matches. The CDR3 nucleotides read TGCAGTGGCTTCGGGGGAGGGAGCACAGATACGCAGTATTTT. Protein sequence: CSGFGGGSTDTQYF.

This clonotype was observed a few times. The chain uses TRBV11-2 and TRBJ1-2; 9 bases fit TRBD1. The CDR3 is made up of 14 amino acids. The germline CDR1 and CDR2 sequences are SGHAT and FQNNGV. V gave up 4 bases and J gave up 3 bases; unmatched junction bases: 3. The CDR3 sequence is CASSSGTGYYGYTF. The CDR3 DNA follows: TGTGCCAGCAGCTCCGGGACAGGGTACTATGGCTACACCTTC.